The 24 T cell receptor beta chains below come from one sample, sequenced in a study of shared clonotypes between healthy human individuals. Method: immunoSEQ multiplex PCR; TCRdb's copy keeps in-frame clones and lacks some. The sample consists of millions of clones, roughly 92% of them appearing once. Sequenced material: naive CD4+ T cells sorted from blood. Sample subset: CD45RA+ positively selected. The receptor set was obtained from a man in his late teens or twenties in good health.

The chain carries TRBV30 and TRBJ1-1; TRBD1 matches 7 bases. V gave up 5 bases and J gave up 1 base; unmatched junction bases: 22. Germline CDR1 GTSNPN, CDR2 SVGIG (reference sequence). CDR3 length equals 19 residues. CDR3 sequence reads: CAWRKALGTVRIENTEAFF. The CDR3 region has the DNA TGTGCCTGGCGAAAGGCCCTCGGGACAGTACGTATCGAGAACACTGAAGCTTTCTTT.

V usage is TRBV18 and J usage is TRBJ2-5; D might be TRBD1 (5 bases). Germline-derived CDR1 and CDR2 are KGHSH and LQKENI. The CDR3 runs to 13 residues. Trimming removed 3 bases at V and 4 bases at J, with 9 bases between. CDR3 region: CASSPNRLETQYF. The CDR3 DNA is TGTGCCAGCTCACCGAACAGGCTAGAGACCCAGTACTTC.

The chain couples TRBV27 to TRBJ2-3; D not certain. V was trimmed by 3 bases and J by 2 bases, leaving 6 bases between them. Germline loops: CDR1 MNHEY, CDR2 SMNVEV (reference sequence). The CDR3 length is 13 residues. The chain's CDR3 is CASSFVVTDTQYF. CDR3 coding DNA: TGTGCCAGCAGTTTCGTAGTCACAGATACGCAGTATTTT.

The rearrangement uses TRBV28 and TRBJ2-1; the D gene is possibly TRBD1 (5 bases). V was cut by 5 bases and J by 7 bases, with 12 bases left in between. Germline V lookup: CDR1 MDHEN, CDR2 SYDVKM. The CDR3 totals 13 residues. For the CDR3, the DNA is TGTGCCAGCAGTGAAGCAGGGATGAATGAGCAGTTCTTC. Its protein is CASSEAGMNEQFF.

This clone was observed a single time. V and J are TRBV11-2 and TRBJ1-5; TRBD1 aligns across 9 bases. Germline CDR1 reads SGHAT; CDR2 reads FQNNGV. The CDR3 covers 14 residues. V shed 6 bases, J shed 8 bases, and the junction held 8 bases outside the gene matches. The CDR3 reads CASSTTGGIEPQHF. In nucleotides, the CDR3 is TGTGCCAGCAGTACGACAGGGGGGATCGAGCCCCAGCATTTT.

V usage is TRBV9 and J usage is TRBJ1-4, with D perhaps matching TRBD1 (5 bases). The CDR3 is 15 residues long. Germline-derived CDR1 and CDR2 are SGDLS and YYNGEE. V lost 4 bases to trimming and J lost 0 bases, with 10 bases between them. CDR3 in DNA: TGTGCCAGCAGCACGGGACCCGCAACTAATGAAAAACTGTTTTTT. This codes for CASSTGPATNEKLFF. Together with reference TRBV9 and TRBJ1-4, the CDR3 gives the full variable domain: DSGVTQTPKHLITATGQRVTLRCSPRSGDLSVYWYQQSLDQGLQFLIQYYNGEERAKGNILERFSAQQFPDLHSELNLSSLELGDSALYFCASSTGPATNEKLFFGSGTQLSVL.

Note on this clone: This CDR3 is also generated by other DNA sequences in the sample. This rearrangement joins TRBV19 to TRBJ2-3, with TRBD1 matching over 9 bases. Germline CDR1 and CDR2: LNHDA and SQIVND (reference sequence). V lost 5 bases and J lost 1; bases outside the gene matches: 1. This CDR3 spans 14 amino acids. The CDR3 sequence is CASSRQGGTDTQYF. CDR3 bases: TGTGCCAGTAGTCGACAGGGGGGCACAGATACGCAGTATTTT.

The gene calls are TRBV19 and TRBJ2-3; 7 nucleotides align to TRBD2. V was pared by 5 bases and J by 1 base, with 15 bases of the junction left unmatched. The CDR3 consists of 18 residues. Per the germline V gene, CDR1 is LNHDA and CDR2 is SQIVND (reference sequence). DNA for the CDR3: TGTGCCAGTAGTGGGGGACTACCAGGACTTCTGGGCACAGATACGCAGTATTTT. It specifies CASSGGLPGLLGTDTQYF.

V and J are TRBV25-1 and TRBJ2-7, with TRBD2 as a possible D gene (6 bases). CDR3 length: 14 amino acids. V was clipped by 1 base and J by 4 bases, with 11 bases between them. The V gene's germline CDR1 is MGHDK and CDR2 SYGVNS. CDR3 amino acids: CASSESPSAYEQYF. The CDR3, as DNA: TGTGCCAGCAGTGAATCTCCTAGCGCATACGAGCAGTACTTC.

The chain is built from TRBV6-5 and TRBJ2-7, with D unresolved. CDR1 and CDR2 (germline): MNHEY, SVGAGI. The ends were cut back, 6 bases at V and 0 bases at J, with 12 bases in the middle. CDR3 length: 14 residues. The CDR3 bases are TGTGCCAGCAGAATGACGGTGGGCTCCTACGAGCAGTACTTC. It codes for CASRMTVGSYEQYF.

V and J are TRBV30 and TRBJ2-5; TRBD1 or TRBD2 may be the D gene (6 bases each). Germline V CDR1 and CDR2: GTSNPN, SVGIG (reference sequence). The CDR3 spans 15 residues. V lost 1 base and J 5 bases, leaving 17 bases between the germline ends. CDR3 DNA: TGTGCCTGGAGTGGGGGGCTAGCGAGTGGGGAGACCCAGTACTTC. This sequence encodes CAWSGGLASGETQYF.

The V gene is TRBV19, the J gene TRBJ1-1; 9 nucleotides align to TRBD1. Germline loops: CDR1 LNHDA, CDR2 SQIVND (reference sequence). The CDR3 length is 17 residues. V was clipped by 5 bases and J by 6 bases; unmatched bases: 16. CDR3: CASSPRIGQGSLAEAFF. For the CDR3, the DNA is TGTGCCAGTAGTCCACGAATTGGACAGGGGTCCCTGGCTGAAGCTTTCTTT.

The chain couples TRBV4-3 to TRBJ2-2; no reliable D call. Between the trimmed V and J ends, which lost 3 bases and 1 base, there was a span of 6 bases. The CDR3 length is 14 residues. Germline V lookup: CDR1 LGHNA, CDR2 YSLEER. In nucleotides, the CDR3 is TGCGCCAGCAGCCAGGACGTGAACACCGGGGAGCTGTTTTTT. Translated: CASSQDVNTGELFF.

The CDR3 here is CASSDSPGDTEAFF. CDR3 bases: TGTGCCAGCAGTGATTCGCCAGGGGACACTGAAGCTTTCTTT. The rearrangement joins TRBV6-1 to TRBJ1-1; perhaps TRBD1 as D (6 bases). V lost 3 bases, J lost 3 bases, and 11 bases lay in between. Germline assignment: CDR1 MNHNS and CDR2 SASEGT. This CDR3 contains 14 residues.

The CDR3 sequence: CASSPLTGWETQYF. CDR3 nucleotide sequence: TGTGCCAGCAGTCCTCTGACAGGGTGGGAGACCCAGTACTTC. This chain uses TRBV27 with TRBJ2-5, with 7 bases identical to TRBD1. Germline V gene lookup returns CDR1 MNHEY and CDR2 SMNVEV (reference sequence). V dropped 5 bases and J dropped 5; count of bases not matched to a gene: 8. The CDR3 spans 14 residues.

The V and J genes are TRBV7-9 and TRBJ1-4; TRBD1 agrees at 10 bases. V was clipped by 5 bases and J by 7 bases; unmatched bases: 7. This CDR3 spans 15 amino acids. In germline, CDR1 is SEHNR, CDR2 FQNEAQ (reference sequence). In nucleotides, the CDR3 is TGTGCCAGCAGCCTCGGACAGGGGGAGGCTGAAAAACTGTTTTTT. Its translation is CASSLGQGEAEKLFF.

V and J are TRBV5-4 and TRBJ2-1; D is undetermined. The germline V gene has CDR1 SGHNT and CDR2 YYREEE (reference sequence). This CDR3 contains 16 residues. The V gene lost 4 bases and the J gene lost 4 bases, with 18 bases spanning the gap. The CDR3 protein is CASSPQAVTEYNEQFF. The CDR3 nucleotides are TGTGCCAGCAGCCCCCAAGCAGTAACAGAGTACAATGAGCAGTTCTTC.

To note about this clone: Additional DNA sequences in this sample encode the identical CDR3. This chain uses TRBV9 with TRBJ1-3; D is ambiguous. The germline CDR1 and CDR2 sequences are SGDLS and YYNGEE. V lost 2 bases and J 3 bases, leaving 9 bases between the germline ends. CDR3 length: 14 amino acids. CDR3 sequence: CASSVGPSGNTIYF. Here the CDR3 DNA reads TGTGCCAGCAGCGTCGGACCGAGTGGAAACACCATATATTTT.

The V gene is TRBV30, the J gene TRBJ1-5; D perhaps matches TRBD1 (6 bases). Germline V gene sequence: CDR1 GTSNPN, CDR2 SVGIG (reference sequence). The CDR3 runs 14 residues. V lost 3 bases and J lost 11, with 20 bases in between. The CDR3 is CAWSTPGQMRAQHF. In DNA, the CDR3 is TGTGCCTGGAGCACACCGGGACAAATGCGGGCCCAGCATTTT.

This clone was observed once. The chain has TRBV15 and TRBJ1-1, with D unresolved. The CDR3 covers 15 residues. Germline assignment: CDR1 LNHNV and CDR2 YYDKDF (reference sequence). The V gene lost 0 bases and the J gene lost 2 bases, with 10 bases spanning the gap. The CDR3 protein is CATSRELTQNTEAFF. CDR3 nucleotide sequence: TGTGCCACCAGCAGAGAATTGACCCAAAACACTGAAGCTTTCTTT. The full variable domain, rest sourced from reference TRBV15 and TRBJ1-1, is DAMVIQNPRYQVTQFGKPVTLSCSQTLNHNVMYWYQQKSSQAPKLLFHYYDKDFNNEADTPDNFQSRRPNTSFCFLDIRSPGLGDTAMYLCATSRELTQNTEAFFGQGTRLTVV.

V and J are TRBV2 and TRBJ2-1; weak D call: TRBD1 (6 bases). This CDR3 has 15 residues. Germline CDR1 is SNHLY and CDR2 is FYNNEI. The ends were cut back, 4 bases at V and 2 bases at J, with 12 bases in the middle. The CDR3 here is CASSVRDIPYNEQFF. The CDR3 DNA is TGTGCCAGCAGTGTCCGGGACATCCCCTACAATGAGCAGTTCTTC.

The gene calls are TRBV29-1 and TRBJ1-5, with 9 bases fitting TRBD1. V lost 4 bases and J lost 7; bases outside the gene matches: 5. This CDR3 has 13 amino acids. The germline V gene has CDR1 SQVTM and CDR2 ANQGSEA. The CDR3 nucleotides read TGCAGCGTTGCAGGGACAGGGAACCAGCCCCAGCATTTT. It yields the protein CSVAGTGNQPQHF.

J is TRBJ2-2 and V is TRBV5-4; tentatively, D is TRBD2 (6 bases). The CDR3 totals 17 residues. From germline, CDR1 is SGHNT and CDR2 YYREEE (reference sequence). Trimming stripped 7 bases from V and 0 bases from J, with 19 bases between. CDR3 amino acids: CASFAGSGRTNTGELFF. CDR3 DNA: TGTGCCAGCTTTGCGGGAAGCGGGCGTACGAACACCGGGGAGCTGTTTTTT.

The V call is TRBV7-8, the J call TRBJ1-1; D ambiguous. V gave up 7 bases and J gave up 5 bases, with 14 bases separating them. Germline V CDR1 and CDR2: SGHVS, FQNEAQ. The length of the CDR3 is 13 residues. The CDR3 DNA reads TGTGCCAGCAACCAAATGGGAGGAACTGAAGCTTTCTTT. Protein product: CASNQMGGTEAFF. Supplemented by reference TRBV7-8 and TRBJ1-1, the full variable domain reads GAGVSQSPRYKVAKRGQDVALRCDPISGHVSLFWYQQALGQGPEFLTYFQNEAQLDKSGLPSDRFFAERPEGSVSTLKIQRTQQEDSAVYLCASNQMGGTEAFFGQGTRLTVV.